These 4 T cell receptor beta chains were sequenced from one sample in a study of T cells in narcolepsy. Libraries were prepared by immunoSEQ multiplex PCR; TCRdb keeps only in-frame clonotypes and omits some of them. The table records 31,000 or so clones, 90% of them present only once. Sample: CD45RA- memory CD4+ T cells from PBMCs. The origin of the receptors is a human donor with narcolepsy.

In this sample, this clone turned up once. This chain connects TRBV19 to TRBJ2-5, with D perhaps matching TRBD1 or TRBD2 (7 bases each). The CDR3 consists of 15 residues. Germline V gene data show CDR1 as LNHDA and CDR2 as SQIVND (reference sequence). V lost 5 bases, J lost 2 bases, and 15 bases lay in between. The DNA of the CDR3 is TGTGCCAGTAGTCCGGATCAGGGGGGGCAAGAGACCCAGTACTTC. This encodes CASSPDQGGQETQYF.

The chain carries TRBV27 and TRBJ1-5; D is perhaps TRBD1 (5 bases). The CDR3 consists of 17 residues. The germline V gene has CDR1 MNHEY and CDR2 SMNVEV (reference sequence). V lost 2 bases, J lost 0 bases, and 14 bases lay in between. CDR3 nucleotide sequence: TGTGCCAGCAGTTTACGGTTTCTGACAGCTAGCAATCAGCCCCAGCATTTT. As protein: CASSLRFLTASNQPQHF.

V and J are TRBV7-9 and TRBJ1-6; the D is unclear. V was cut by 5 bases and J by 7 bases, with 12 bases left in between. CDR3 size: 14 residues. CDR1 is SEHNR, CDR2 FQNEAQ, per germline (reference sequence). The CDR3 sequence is CASSNQVSNSPLHF. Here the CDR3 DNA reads TGTGCCAGCAGCAACCAGGTCTCGAATTCACCCCTCCACTTT.

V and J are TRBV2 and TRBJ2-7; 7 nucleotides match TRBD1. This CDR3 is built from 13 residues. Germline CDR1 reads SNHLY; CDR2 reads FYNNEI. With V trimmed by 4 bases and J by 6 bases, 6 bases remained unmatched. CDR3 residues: CASSGITGVEQYF. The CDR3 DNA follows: TGTGCCAGCAGTGGCATAACAGGGGTCGAGCAGTACTTC.